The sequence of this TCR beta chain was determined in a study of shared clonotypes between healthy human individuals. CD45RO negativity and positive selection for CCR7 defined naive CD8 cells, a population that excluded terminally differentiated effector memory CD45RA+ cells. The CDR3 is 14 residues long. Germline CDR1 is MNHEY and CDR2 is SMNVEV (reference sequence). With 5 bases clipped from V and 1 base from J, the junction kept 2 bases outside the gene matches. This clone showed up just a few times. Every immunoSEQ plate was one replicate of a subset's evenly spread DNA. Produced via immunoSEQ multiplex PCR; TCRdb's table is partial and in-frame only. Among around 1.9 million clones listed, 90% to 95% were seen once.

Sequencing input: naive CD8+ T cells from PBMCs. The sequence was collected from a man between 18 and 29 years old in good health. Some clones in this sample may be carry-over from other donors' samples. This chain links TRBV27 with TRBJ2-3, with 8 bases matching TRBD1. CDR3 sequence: CASSKDRGTDTQYF. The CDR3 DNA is TGTGCCAGCAGTAAGGACAGGGGCACAGATACGCAGTATTTT.